Shown below are 5 T cell receptor beta chains from a single sample sequenced in a study of spatial heterogeneity in lung cancer. TCRdb ran MiXCR on the 5' RACE reads and lists one entry per CDR3 protein. The sample carries 9,500 to 14,000 distinct CDR3 sequences, less than 4.5% recorded once. Specified time point: sample taken at primary tumor resection. Unsorted tumor, nontumor lung tissue or cryopreserved PBMC supplied the whole RNA. The material sequenced was PBMCs, taken at surgery. The receptor source for this set is a female donor with early-stage non-small cell lung cancer.

The table lists this clonotype with a few counts. Because the library targeted alpha chains, this beta chain is an off-target read whose size means little. V usage is TRBV25-1 and J usage is TRBJ1-5; 7 bases agree with TRBD1. The junction had 0 bases not matched to a gene; V was cut back by 6 bases and J by 4 bases. The CDR3 is 12 amino acids. CDR1 is MGHDK and CDR2 is SYGVNS in the germline V gene. Written as DNA, the CDR3 is TGTGCCAGCAGCAGGGGGAATCAGCCCCAGCATTTT. It codes for CASSRGNQPQHF.

A remark on this clonotype: This beta chain appears as a stray read in a library generated for alpha chains; its size is not informative. J is TRBJ2-7 and V is TRBV30, with 10 nucleotides matching TRBD2. V dropped 6 bases and J dropped 2; count of bases not matched to a gene: 7. This CDR3 is 14 amino acids long. Germline V lookup: CDR1 GTSNPN, CDR2 SVGIG (reference sequence). The CDR3 loop reads CACKPSGGPYEQYF. In DNA form, the CDR3 reads TGTGCCTGCAAACCTAGCGGGGGCCCCTACGAGCAGTACTTC.

At least ten counts were recorded for this clonotype. For a library built for alpha chains, this beta chain is a stray read; little rests on its size. The CDR3 region has the DNA TGTGCCAGCAGTCAGTGGGGGGCCCCCGGGGAAAAACTGTTTTTT. This encodes CASSQWGAPGEKLFF. V usage is TRBV3-1 and J usage is TRBJ1-4; D possibly corresponds to TRBD1 (6 bases). Germline V gene lookup returns CDR1 LGHDT and CDR2 YNNKEL (reference sequence). This CDR3 comprises 15 residues. V was trimmed by 6 bases and J by 8 bases, leaving 19 bases between them.

On this clonotype itself: Since it is a stray read in a library aimed at alpha chains, this beta chain has a size that is not meaningful. J is TRBJ1-1 and V is TRBV5-1; 9 bases map to TRBD1. This CDR3 has 15 amino acids. V was pared by 4 bases and J by 3 bases, with 7 bases of the junction left unmatched. The germline V gene encodes CDR1 SGHRS and CDR2 YFSETQ. CDR3 in amino acids: CASSPSDRGDTEAFF. The CDR3 coding sequence is TGCGCCAGCAGCCCGTCGGACAGGGGAGACACTGAAGCTTTCTTT.

Concerning this clonotype itself: A library prepared for alpha chains yielded this beta chain as an off-target read; its size is of little meaning. The J gene is TRBJ2-1, the V gene TRBV5-4; 12 bases fit TRBD2. This CDR3 has 15 residues. J gave up 9 bases and V 4 bases, and 8 bases lay outside the gene matches. Germline CDR1 SGHNT, CDR2 YYREEE (reference sequence). The CDR3 loop is CASSPTSGGVGEQFF. In DNA form, the CDR3 reads TGTGCCAGCAGCCCGACTAGCGGGGGAGTGGGTGAGCAGTTCTTC.